Following are 9 T cell receptor beta chains from one sample sequenced in a study of T-cell reconstitution after alpha-beta-depleted transplantation in children. Unique molecular identifiers were incorporated when the TCRbeta library was constructed. Via MiXCR, TCRdb re-called the PCR reads, giving one row per CDR3 protein. Altogether roughly 180,000 distinct CDR3 sequences are present, approximately 14% being singletons, with the ten largest covering less than 15%. The source material was PBMCs from the stem cell graft donor, sampled from the stem cell graft. These receptors were collected from a human donor who donated a stem cell graft to a child with acute lymphoblastic leukemia.

As regards this clonotype: One end of the junction does not line up with germline, which may come from a read error. The chain uses TRBV3-1 and TRBJ1-5; D is perhaps TRBD1 (6 bases). The CDR3 length is 14 residues. Per germline, CDR1 LGHDT and CDR2 YNNKEL (reference sequence). The CDR3 bases are TGTGCCAGCAGTCAAGGGGGGGGTAATCAGCCCCAGCATTTT. Its translation: CASSQGGGNQPQHF.

The table lists this clonotype with a few counts. As DNA, the CDR3 is TGTGCCACCCAGAACCCGGGACACAATGAGCAGTTCTTC. Amino acid sequence: CATQNPGHNEQFF. This chain uses TRBV24-1 with TRBJ2-1; D could derive from TRBD1 or TRBD2 (5 bases each). V lost 9 bases, J lost 5 bases, and 13 bases lay in between. Germline-derived CDR1 and CDR2 are KGHDR and SFDVKD. The CDR3 is 13 residues long.

This clonotype has ten or more counts. CDR3 nucleotide sequence: TGTGCCAGCAGTCCAACCTCGGGACGGTATAATTCACCCCTCCACTTT. As protein: CASSPTSGRYNSPLHF. The gene calls are TRBV28 and TRBJ1-6, with D maybe TRBD1 (5 bases). Germline V lookup: CDR1 MDHEN, CDR2 SYDVKM. This CDR3 is 16 amino acids long. Trimming shortened V by 5 bases and J by 4 bases, and 15 bases separated the two germline ends.

This clonotype occurred many times. CDR3 protein: CASKVRGNTGELFF. The DNA for the CDR3 is TGTGCCAGCAAGGTTCGGGGGAACACCGGGGAGCTGTTTTTT. The rearrangement uses TRBV3-1 and TRBJ2-2; D is possibly TRBD2 (5 bases). The V end was cut by 7 bases, the J end by 1 base, with 10 bases between. Germline V gene lookup returns CDR1 LGHDT and CDR2 YNNKEL (reference sequence). CDR3 length: 14 residues.

This clonotype was recorded many times. This chain uses TRBV6-1 with TRBJ1-6, with no clear D. This CDR3 region has 14 residues. Between the trimmed V and J ends, which lost 6 bases and 6 bases, there was a span of 12 bases. The V gene's germline CDR1 is MNHNS and CDR2 SASEGT. The CDR3: CASRRDRPNSPLHF. The CDR3 DNA reads TGTGCCAGCAGACGCGATAGGCCTAATTCACCCCTCCACTTT.

Details on this clonotype: A read error may be the cause here, since a much bigger clone is one base away. This rearrangement joins TRBV12-3 or TRBV12-4 to TRBJ1-5, with TRBD1 as a possible D gene (5 bases). The CDR3 contains 14 residues. CDR3 bases: TGTGCCAGCAGTCTGTGGGGCGGCAATCAGCCCCGGCATTTT. It specifies CASSLWGGNQPRHF.

J is TRBJ1-2 and V is TRBV5-1, with TRBD1 matching 7 bases. The CDR3 loop spans 14 amino acids. Germline CDR1 reads SGHRS; CDR2 reads YFSETQ. The junction had 5 bases not matched to a gene; V was cut back by 4 bases and J by 2 bases. The CDR3 DNA is TGCGCCAGCAGCCCCGGGACAGAGAACTATGGCTACACCTTC. Residues: CASSPGTENYGYTF.

This clonotype occurred many times. The rearrangement links TRBV20-1 to TRBJ2-1; TRBD1 matches at 7 bases. Germline lookup yields CDR1 DFQATT and CDR2 SNEGSKA (reference sequence). V lost 6 bases to trimming and J lost 0 bases; unmatched junction nucleotides: 8. The CDR3 spans 15 residues. This CDR3 reads CSATKGASSYNEQFF. CDR3 coding DNA: TGCAGTGCGACGAAGGGGGCTAGCTCCTACAATGAGCAGTTCTTC.

Worth noting for this clonotype: Being one base from a much bigger clone, this may be a read error. The V call is TRBV6-1, the J call TRBJ2-7, with 15 bases lining up with TRBD2. This CDR3 region has 15 residues. V was pared by 7 bases and J by 9 bases, with 10 bases of the junction left unmatched. CDR1 is MNHNS, CDR2 SASEGT, per germline. The CDR3 reads CASNGLAGGLEGQYF. The CDR3 region has the DNA TGTGCCAGCAATGGACTAGCGGGAGGGCTCGAGGGGCAGTACTTC.